One sample yielded the 16 T cell receptor beta chains listed below, sequenced in a study. TCRdb used MiXCR to reprocess the RT-PCR reads, holding one entry per CDR3 protein. This sample has fewer than 800,000 distinct CDR3 sequences, with 13% to 15% found just once. Sequencing input: memory CD4+ T cells from blood. These TCRs come from a female donor in good health, serving as a healthy control.

The rearrangement joins TRBV7-2 to TRBJ2-1; a possible D gene is TRBD2 (6 bases). The germline CDR1 and CDR2 sequences are SGHTA and FQGNSA. Trimming stripped 5 bases from V and 13 bases from J, with 12 bases between. The CDR3 runs to 11 residues. CDR3 amino acids: CASSPSSVQFF. CDR3 in DNA: TGTGCCAGCAGCCCCTCTAGCGTTCAGTTCTTC.

The chain combines TRBV20-1 with TRBJ2-7, with 10 bases that match TRBD1. The CDR3 has 14 amino acids. The J segment lost 5 bases and the V segment lost 2 bases, leaving 6 bases of the junction unmatched. CDR1 is DFQATT, CDR2 SNEGSKA, per germline (reference sequence). The CDR3, as DNA: TGCAGTGCTAGATGGGACAGGGGAATTAACGAGCAGTACTTC. It is translated as CSARWDRGINEQYF.

This clonotype was seen more than once but under ten times. This chain links TRBV20-1 with TRBJ2-1; 14 bases line up with TRBD2. The germline CDR1 and CDR2 sequences are DFQATT and SNEGSKA (reference sequence). Losses at the gene ends were 1 base for V and 8 bases for J; bases not matched to a gene: 10. CDR3 length equals 17 residues. Here the CDR3 reads CSARVSTSGRARDEQFF. DNA for the CDR3: TGCAGTGCTAGAGTATCGACTAGCGGGAGGGCCAGGGATGAGCAGTTCTTC.

In its sample, this clonotype was seen many times. J is TRBJ2-1 and V is TRBV11-2; D is possibly TRBD2 (6 bases). Trimming cost V 3 bases and J 6 bases, with 12 bases left between them. Germline CDR1 and CDR2: SGHAT and FQNNGV. This CDR3 has 14 amino acids. CDR3 residues: CASSLLWGGNEQFF. Written as DNA, the CDR3 is TGTGCCAGCAGCTTGTTATGGGGAGGCAATGAGCAGTTCTTC.

This clonotype has a handful of counts. The chain links TRBV9 to TRBJ2-3, with D perhaps matching TRBD1 (7 bases). V was cut by 0 bases and J by 5 bases, with 16 bases left in between. The CDR3 contains 16 residues. In germline, CDR1 is SGDLS, CDR2 YYNGEE. Here the CDR3 DNA reads TGTGCCAGCAGCGTAGCCAGGAGGGGGCCAGGAGATACGCAGTATTTT. The encoded protein is CASSVARRGPGDTQYF.

CDR3 bases: TGCGCCAGCAGCTTGGACCGGACAGGGAGGTCTGGGGCCAACGTCCTGACTTTC. This sequence encodes CASSLDRTGRSGANVLTF. The rearrangement links TRBV5-1 to TRBJ2-6, with 8 bases matching TRBD1. This CDR3 is 18 amino acids long. With 0 bases clipped from V and 1 base from J, the junction kept 6 bases outside the gene matches. Per germline, CDR1 SGHRS and CDR2 YFSETQ.

The chain joins TRBV7-9 to TRBJ2-3; a weak D match, TRBD2 (6 bases). Germline CDR1 SEHNR, CDR2 FQNEAQ (reference sequence). V was pared by 3 bases and J by 5 bases, with 12 bases between. The CDR3 spans 14 residues. This chain's CDR3 is CASSFGDSIDTQYF. In DNA, the CDR3 is TGTGCCAGCAGCTTCGGGGACTCCATAGATACGCAGTATTTT. Complete variable domain (other parts from reference TRBV7-9 and TRBJ2-3): DTGVSQNPRHKITKRGQNVTFRCDPISEHNRLYWYRQTLGQGPEFLTYFQNEAQLEKSRLLSDRFSAERPKGSFSTLEIQRTEQGDSAMYLCASSFGDSIDTQYFGPGTRLTVL.

The V gene is TRBV20-1, the J gene TRBJ2-3; D is unclear. The CDR3 has 14 amino acids. V was trimmed by 0 bases and J by 0 bases, leaving 7 bases between them. Germline CDR1 DFQATT, CDR2 SNEGSKA (reference sequence). The CDR3 DNA follows: TGCAGTGCTAGAGATATTCTTAGCACAGATACGCAGTATTTT. As protein: CSARDILSTDTQYF.

This clonotype was counted many times. The gene calls are TRBV9 and TRBJ2-3, with 7 bases identical to TRBD1. The germline V gene encodes CDR1 SGDLS and CDR2 YYNGEE. The CDR3 has 16 amino acids. V was pared by 2 bases and J by 2 bases, with 8 bases of the junction left unmatched. This CDR3 is CASSVEGQLNTDTQYF. CDR3 nucleotides: TGTGCCAGCAGCGTCGAGGGACAGCTAAACACAGATACGCAGTATTTT.

This clonotype has a count of ten or more. The chain is built from TRBV6-5 and TRBJ2-2; D remains unclear. Germline CDR1 and CDR2: MNHEY and SVGAGI. V dropped 4 bases and J dropped 7 bases, with 7 bases sitting between them. The CDR3 covers 12 residues. Written as DNA, the CDR3 is TGTGCCAGCAGTTTAGCTCGCGGGGAGCTGTTTTTT. It is translated as CASSLARGELFF.

V is TRBV18 and J is TRBJ2-2; D might be TRBD1 or TRBD2, each matching 5 bases. In germline, CDR1 is KGHSH, CDR2 LQKENI. This CDR3 is 14 amino acids long. V gave up 10 bases and J gave up 2 bases, with 14 bases separating them. CDR3 loop: CATKRGANTGELFF. The CDR3 DNA follows: TGTGCCACCAAAAGGGGAGCCAACACCGGGGAGCTGTTTTTT.

The V gene is TRBV6-5, the J gene TRBJ1-2; D might be TRBD1 (5 bases). Germline CDR1 and CDR2: MNHEY and SVGAGI. This CDR3 spans 15 amino acids. V was shortened by 0 bases and J by 5 bases, with 13 bases between the two germline ends. The CDR3 region is CASSYSRVWGYGYTF. The CDR3 DNA reads TGTGCCAGCAGTTACTCCAGGGTCTGGGGGTATGGCTACACCTTC.

The rearrangement links TRBV29-1 to TRBJ2-7; 8 positions agree with TRBD2. The germline gives CDR1 SQVTM, CDR2 ANQGSEA. The CDR3 is 17 residues long. CDR3 nucleotide sequence: TGCCTCCGAAGGGTCCAGGGAAGGGGGACTAGCTCCTACGAGCAGTACTTC. This translates into CLRRVQGRGTSSYEQYF.

This chain connects TRBV27 to TRBJ2-1; perhaps TRBD2 as D (6 bases). The ends were cut back, 5 bases at V and 4 bases at J, with 18 bases in the middle. The CDR3 length is 16 residues. CDR1 and CDR2 (germline): MNHEY, SMNVEV (reference sequence). CDR3 in amino acids: CASSQSPGRGYNEQFF. CDR3 coding DNA: TGTGCCAGCAGTCAATCTCCGGGACGGGGGTACAATGAGCAGTTCTTC.

This clonotype was seen ten or more times. This chain links TRBV9 with TRBJ2-7; 14 positions agree with TRBD2. The junction had 12 bases not matched to a gene; V was cut back by 3 bases and J by 7 bases. Germline lookup yields CDR1 SGDLS and CDR2 YYNGEE. The CDR3 covers 17 residues. CDR3 amino acids: CASSASTGTSGRSEQYF. CDR3 nucleotide sequence: TGTGCCAGCAGCGCCAGTACCGGGACTAGCGGGAGATCTGAGCAGTACTTC.

This clonotype has a count of ten or more. Written as DNA, the CDR3 is TGTGCCAGCAGTTACCGGCCGAACACTGAAGCTTTCTTT. It is translated as CASSYRPNTEAFF. The V gene is TRBV6-5, the J gene TRBJ1-1; D gene ambiguous. CDR1 is MNHEY, CDR2 SVGAGI, per germline. The CDR3 totals 13 residues. Trimming left V 2 bases short and J 1 base short, with 5 bases between.